Below are 24 T cell receptor beta chains sequenced from a single sample in a study of T cells in Graves' hyperthyroidism and ophthalmopathy. The investigators amplified TCR beta CDR3 regions from RNA transcripts. The HTBI primer set drove a first-round RT-PCR of the TCR CDR3. TCRdb ran MiXCR on the multiplex PCR reads and lists one entry per CDR3 protein. Of about 37,000 distinct CDR3 sequences in the sample, around half are singletons; the top ten hold about a sixth. The source material was blood. These receptors were taken from a man between 40 and 49 years old with Graves' ophthalmopathy.

The genes are TRBV20-1 and TRBJ2-1; D not certain. Deletions cut 6 bases from V and 3 bases from J, with 9 bases between. Per germline, CDR1 DFQATT and CDR2 SNEGSKA (reference sequence). The CDR3 is made up of 12 amino acids. The CDR3 spells CSATDDYNEQFF. The DNA of the CDR3 is TGCAGTGCCACGGACGACTACAATGAGCAGTTCTTC.

The J gene is TRBJ2-1, the V gene TRBV14; D call uncertain. The CDR3 runs to 16 residues. V was cut by 2 bases and J by 2 bases, with 13 bases left in between. In germline, CDR1 is SGHDN, CDR2 FVKESK. The CDR3 protein is CASSQLIGRPYNEQFF. The CDR3 bases are TGTGCCAGCAGCCAACTAATTGGGCGTCCCTACAATGAGCAGTTCTTC. The full variable domain, in which reference TRBV14 and TRBJ2-1 provide the parts outside the CDR3, is EAGVTQFPSHSVIEKGQTVTLRCDPISGHDNLYWYRRVMGKEIKFLLHFVKESKQDESGMPNNRFLAERTGGTYSTLKVQPAELEDSGVYFCASSQLIGRPYNEQFFGPGTRLTVL.

This clonotype showed up many times. The junction shows a germline mismatch at one end, possibly a read error. V usage is TRBV7-9 and J usage is TRBJ2-3, with TRBD2 identical over 8 bases. The CDR3 sequence is 14 residues long. From germline, CDR1 is SEHNR and CDR2 FQNEAQ (reference sequence). CDR3 loop: CASSSGGGTDTLYF. The CDR3 nucleotides read TGTGCCAGCAGCTCCGGGGGGGGCACAGATACGCTGTATTTT.

This clonotype was seen at least ten times. The CDR3 DNA reads TGCGCCAGCAGCTTGGCCCAGGGGGCCTACGAGCAGTACTTC. This encodes CASSLAQGAYEQYF. The chain uses TRBV5-1 and TRBJ2-7; TRBD1 matches 7 bases. V shed 0 bases, J shed 2 bases, and the junction held 2 bases outside the gene matches. Germline assignment: CDR1 SGHRS and CDR2 YFSETQ. This CDR3 spans 14 amino acids.

V usage is TRBV20-1 and J usage is TRBJ2-1; no clear D. This CDR3 is built from 10 residues. The V end was cut by 6 bases, the J end by 10 bases, with 10 bases between. CDR1 and CDR2 from the germline V gene are DFQATT and SNEGSKA (reference sequence). CDR3 amino acids: CSAQRTEQFF. The CDR3 bases are TGCAGTGCCCAACGGACCGAGCAGTTCTTC.

This clonotype was recorded once. The CDR3 does not close with the conserved phenylalanine or tryptophan, likely indicating a read error. Because the CDR3's place on the DNA is in doubt, the DNA is left out and the CDR3 is given as listed by TCRdb. J is TRBJ2-3 and V is TRBV7-8. Per germline, CDR1 SGHVS and CDR2 FQNEAQ. The CDR3 is 9 amino acids long, termini counted. The CDR3 is CASSLAGWQ.

As for this clonotype: The junction differs from germline at one of its ends, possibly a read error. The chain employs TRBV14 and TRBJ2-3; D tentatively reads TRBD1 or TRBD2 (6 bases each). Per the germline V gene, CDR1 is SGHDN and CDR2 is FVKESK. The CDR3 has 14 residues. In DNA form, the CDR3 reads TGTGCCAGCAGCCGGGGGGCCGTTGGAGATGCGCAGTATTTT. The encoded protein is CASSRGAVGDAQYF.

This clonotype is medium-sized within its sample. The CDR3 loop is CASSLRTGVYF. The CDR3 region has the DNA TGCGCCAGCAGTCTTCGGACAGGGGTCTACTTC. The rearrangement uses TRBV10-2 and TRBJ2-7, with 9 positions matching TRBD1. J gave up 13 bases and V 5 bases, and 6 bases lay outside the gene matches. The length of the CDR3 is 11 residues. Germline CDR1 is WSHSY and CDR2 is SAAADI.

At least ten counts were recorded for this clonotype. V gene TRBV5-8 combines with J gene TRBJ2-3, with unresolved D. Trimming removed 4 bases at V and 3 bases at J, with 6 bases between. This CDR3 spans 12 amino acids. CDR1 and CDR2 (germline): SGHTS, YDEGEE. Here the CDR3 reads CASSRVTDTQYF. In nucleotides, the CDR3 is TGTGCCAGCAGCCGGGTGACAGATACGCAGTATTTT.

This clonotype is deemed medium-sized. The chain couples TRBV7-8 to TRBJ1-2, with D possibly TRBD1 on 6 matching bases. This CDR3 comprises 13 residues. Trimming took 2 bases from V and 4 from J, leaving 8 bases between them. CDR1 is SGHVS, CDR2 FQNEAQ, per germline. The CDR3 DNA is TGTGCCAGCAGCTTACAGGGGACCTATGGCTACACCTTC. The encoded protein is CASSLQGTYGYTF.

This clonotype was recorded many times. The rearrangement uses TRBV10-2 and TRBJ2-1; the D gene is possibly TRBD2 (7 bases). The CDR3 totals 18 residues. V gave up 1 base and J gave up 6 bases, with 22 bases separating them. Germline loops: CDR1 WSHSY, CDR2 SAAADI. The CDR3 bases are TGCGCCAGCAGTGAGTGGGGGCCCGGGACTACTAGGGGCAATGAGCAGTTCTTC. Its translation is CASSEWGPGTTRGNEQFF.

This chain uses TRBV20-1 with TRBJ2-3; D may be TRBD2 (6 bases). Trimming removed 0 bases at V and 11 bases at J, with 24 bases between. Germline V gene data show CDR1 as DFQATT and CDR2 as SNEGSKA (reference sequence). CDR3 length: 16 amino acids. The DNA for the CDR3 is TGCAGTGCTAGAGATGACGGGACTTCCGGTTCCAATGAGCAGTATTTT. It is translated as CSARDDGTSGSNEQYF.

On this clonotype: This CDR3 fails to terminate in the conserved phenylalanine or tryptophan, so it likely reflects a read error. The DNA is omitted, as the CDR3 cannot be located on it reliably, and the CDR3 follows TCRdb's listing. The chain recombines TRBV20-1 with TRBJ1-5. Both ends counted, the CDR3 spans 8 residues. CDR1 is DFQATT and CDR2 is SNEGSKA in the germline V gene (reference sequence). The CDR3 here is CSARGLAG.

In its sample, this clonotype is medium-sized. The genes are TRBV7-9 and TRBJ2-7; 8 nucleotides line up with TRBD1. The germline V gene has CDR1 SEHNR and CDR2 FQNEAQ (reference sequence). The V gene end was trimmed by 5 bases and the J gene end by 3 bases; junction bases not matched to a gene: 3. CDR3 length equals 13 residues. The DNA for the CDR3 is TGTGCCAGCAGCAGGGGACAGGACTACGAGCAGTACTTC. Its protein is CASSRGQDYEQYF.

The chain has TRBV20-1 and TRBJ1-5, with TRBD1 identical over 10 bases. Germline-derived CDR1 and CDR2 are DFQATT and SNEGSKA (reference sequence). The CDR3 contains 16 residues. The V gene end was trimmed by 3 bases and the J gene end by 14 bases; junction bases not matched to a gene: 19. The CDR3 loop reads CSASRTGGKGSYNEHF. CDR3 in DNA: TGCAGTGCTAGCCGGACAGGGGGGAAGGGCTCCTACAATGAGCATTTT.

This chain links TRBV2 with TRBJ2-1; 8 nucleotides agree with TRBD1. V gave up 6 bases and J gave up 5 bases; unmatched junction bases: 6. The length of the CDR3 is 14 residues. Germline CDR1 SNHLY, CDR2 FYNNEI. CDR3 amino acids: CASRSGQVNNEQFF. The CDR3 DNA is TGTGCCAGCAGGTCGGGACAGGTCAACAATGAGCAGTTCTTC.

To note about this clonotype: No conserved phenylalanine or tryptophan is present at the end of the CDR3, so a read error is the likely explanation. This rearrangement joins TRBV15 to TRBJ1-1, with TRBD1 matching 7 bases. Germline V gene sequence: CDR1 LNHNV, CDR2 YYDKDF (reference sequence). The CDR3 totals 13 residues. The CDR3 nucleotides are TGTGCCACCGGCAGGGGGGGGGGCACTGAAGCTTTCCTT. This encodes CATGRGGGTEAFL.

In the case of this clonotype: One junction end does not reproduce the germline sequence, and a read error may be involved. The CDR3 spells CASSLEPGGVGNEQFF. The CDR3 nucleotides read TGCGCCAGCAGCTTGGAACCCGGGGGTGTTGGCAATGAGCAGTTTTTT. The chain combines TRBV5-1 with TRBJ2-2; D may be TRBD2 (6 bases). Germline V gene sequence: CDR1 SGHRS, CDR2 YFSETQ. The CDR3 loop spans 16 amino acids.

The chain has TRBV14 and TRBJ2-7; 7 nucleotides line up with TRBD1. Unmatched junction bases numbered 10, after V lost 6 bases and J lost 2 bases. The germline CDR1 and CDR2 sequences are SGHDN and FVKESK. This CDR3 is 15 amino acids long. CDR3 protein: CASSLGRQGTYEQYF. Here the CDR3 DNA reads TGTGCCAGCAGTTTAGGGCGACAGGGTACCTACGAGCAGTACTTC.

The chain uses TRBV15 and TRBJ2-1; TRBD2 aligns across 11 bases. Germline CDR1 reads LNHNV; CDR2 reads YYDKDF (reference sequence). With V trimmed by 3 bases and J by 8 bases, 3 bases remained unmatched. The CDR3 totals 14 residues. The CDR3: CATSRTSGIYEQFF. The CDR3 nucleotides are TGTGCCACCAGCAGGACTAGCGGGATCTATGAGCAGTTCTTC.

About this clonotype itself: The final CDR3 position lacks the conserved phenylalanine or tryptophan, pointing to a likely read error. The chain combines TRBV6-5 with TRBJ2-1; D is uncertain. The germline V gene encodes CDR1 MNHEY and CDR2 SVGAGI. The CDR3 has 15 amino acids. The germline V and J ends were trimmed by 2 bases and 8 bases, with 16 bases remaining between them. DNA for the CDR3: TGTGCCAGCAGTTACACCCAGGTAGTGTTCGATGAGCAGTTCCTC. This gives the protein CASSYTQVVFDEQFL.

The chain couples TRBV29-1 to TRBJ2-7, with D possibly matching TRBD1 (5 bases). V shed 4 bases and J shed 4 bases, with 14 bases lying between them. The CDR3 covers 13 residues. Germline lookup yields CDR1 SQVTM and CDR2 ANQGSEA. In DNA, the CDR3 is TGCAGCGTTGTATCTCCTGACAGTTACGAGCAGTACTTC. It encodes CSVVSPDSYEQYF.

The sample holds many counts of this clonotype. The rearrangement uses TRBV20-1 and TRBJ1-1; D perhaps matches TRBD1 (6 bases). Trimming left V 3 bases short and J 5 bases short, with 19 bases between. CDR1 DFQATT and CDR2 SNEGSKA come from the germline V gene (reference sequence). The CDR3 spans 15 residues. CDR3 in DNA: TGCAGTGCTAGGGCCGGGACATGGTTCAGAACTGAAGCTTTCTTT. It specifies CSARAGTWFRTEAFF.

This clonotype has only a few counts. The gene calls are TRBV10-3 and TRBJ1-2; 8 bases are shared with TRBD1. Germline V gene data show CDR1 as ENHRY and CDR2 as SYGVKD. The V and J ends lost 7 bases and 4 bases, in that order; junction bases with no gene match: 14. The CDR3 runs 16 residues. CDR3 coding DNA: TGTGCCATCAAAGAGACCGCCGGGACAGGTGGCTATGGCTACACCTTC. Translating gives CAIKETAGTGGYGYTF.